The clone carrying this T cell receptor (beta chain) was counted a few times. The source of the sample is a study of CD8 T cells in Susac syndrome. CDR1 and CDR2 from the germline V gene are SNHLY and FYNNEI. The CDR3 spans 14 residues. The ends were cut back, 3 bases at V and 0 bases at J, with 7 bases in the middle. Roughly 0.45 to 1 ug RNA was reverse transcribed with random hexamers. TCRdb fed the immunoSEQ multiplex PCR reads into MiXCR, producing one record per CDR3 protein. Of 300,000 to 350,000 distinct CDR3 sequences in the sample, around 90% were seen once. The genes are TRBV2 and TRBJ2-3, with D unclear. Sequenced material: CD4+ T cells from PBMCs. This TCR was sampled from a human donor with multiple sclerosis. The CDR3 region is CASSEGLSTDTQYF. For the CDR3, the DNA is TGTGCCAGCAGTGAGGGCCTTAGCACAGATACGCAGTATTTT. The variable domain in full, with the rest retrieved from reference TRBV2 and TRBJ2-3, is EPEVTQTPSHQVTQMGQEVILRCVPISNHLYFYWYRQILGQKVEFLVSFYNNEISEKSEIFDDQFSVERPDGSNFTLKIRSTKLEDSAMYFCASSEGLSTDTQYFGPGTRLTVL.